These 18 T cell receptor beta chains were all obtained from the same sample, sequenced in a study of cytomegalovirus exposure and HLA in healthy donors. This PCR relied on a set of 60 Vbeta primers and 13 Jbeta primers. Assay: immunoSEQ multiplex PCR; the TCRdb copy retains only in-frame clones and omits some. This sample yields around 99,000 clones, of which about 80% are seen a single time; 3.4% belongs to the top ten. Sequenced input: PBMCs. The receptors come from a man aged 40-49 years in good health and CMV-seronegative.

The chain combines TRBV7-2 with TRBJ2-1; 11 bases are a match to TRBD2. The germline V gene has CDR1 SGHTA and CDR2 FQGNSA. V was pared by 3 bases and J by 8 bases, with 18 bases of the junction left unmatched. There are 19 residues in the CDR3. The CDR3 nucleotides read TGTGCCAGCAGCTTCTCACTGGGATGGGTAGCGGGGGGGCATGATGAGCAGTTCTTC. Amino acids: CASSFSLGWVAGGHDEQFF.

The CDR3 loop is CASSQAGTGELFF. CDR3 nucleotides: TGCGCCAGCAGCCAAGCGGGGACCGGGGAGCTGTTTTTT. V is TRBV4-1 and J is TRBJ2-2; TRBD2 is a possible D gene (5 bases). This CDR3 has 13 amino acids. Germline V gene sequence: CDR1 MGHRA, CDR2 YSYEKL. V was cut by 1 base and J by 5 bases, with 5 bases left in between.

The chain carries TRBV7-9 and TRBJ2-5; 10 bases line up with TRBD2. The last part of the DNA fits TRBJ2-7 better; the J call may be wrong. Germline loops: CDR1 SEHNR, CDR2 FQNEAQ (reference sequence). The CDR3 is 15 amino acids. The DNA of the CDR3 is TGTGCCAGCACCCCACTAGCGGGGAACCCCTACGAGCAGTACTTC. It codes for CASTPLAGNPYEQYF.

The CDR3 nucleotides are TGTGCCAGCAGTCTCCTGGACAGGGGAGAGGTTTATAATTCACCCCTCCACTTT. Translation: CASSLLDRGEVYNSPLHF. V is TRBV28 and J is TRBJ1-6; 9 bases agree with TRBD1. This CDR3 is 18 amino acids long. Germline V gene data show CDR1 as MDHEN and CDR2 as SYDVKM. V lost 5 bases to trimming and J lost 4 bases; unmatched junction nucleotides: 12. The whole variable domain, filled in from reference TRBV28 and TRBJ1-6, reads DVKVTQSSRYLVKRTGEKVFLECVQDMDHENMFWYRQDPGLGLRLIYFSYDVKMKEKGDIPEGYSVSREKKERFSLILESASTNQTSMYLCASSLLDRGEVYNSPLHFGNGTRLTVT.

This rearrangement joins TRBV7-3 to TRBJ1-1; TRBD1 matches 9 bases. V trimming: 6 bases; J trimming: 3 bases; junction bases outside the gene matches: 11. This CDR3 is built from 16 residues. Germline values: CDR1 SGHTA, CDR2 FQGTGA. CDR3 DNA: TGTGCCAGCAGTTCATTTAATACAGGGGGCGACACTGAAGCTTTCTTT. This codes for CASSSFNTGGDTEAFF.

This clone came up a few times. The rearrangement links TRBV29-1 to TRBJ2-2; 10 nucleotides agree with TRBD2. J lost 1 base, V lost 4 bases, and 0 bases had no gene match. The CDR3 spans 14 residues. CDR1 and CDR2 from the germline V gene are SQVTM and ANQGSEA. CDR3 region: CSVGTSGNTGELFF. The CDR3 DNA sequence: TGCAGCGTTGGGACTAGCGGGAACACCGGGGAGCTGTTTTTT.

The chain carries TRBV10-1 and TRBJ2-5; 9 bases map to TRBD1. There are 19 residues in the CDR3. In germline, CDR1 is WNHNN, CDR2 SYGVQD (reference sequence). The junction had 16 bases not matched to a gene; V was cut back by 3 bases and J by 2 bases. CDR3: CASSDPDGTGTQTQETQYF. CDR3 sequence (DNA): TGCGCCAGCAGTGACCCTGACGGGACAGGGACGCAAACACAAGAGACCCAGTACTTC.

This clone was picked up one time. The chain carries TRBV5-4 and TRBJ1-1; possible D gene TRBD1, 6 bases. Trimming took off 3 bases at V and 1 base at J, with 7 bases between the two ends. The CDR3 runs 13 residues. Germline CDR1 is SGHNT and CDR2 is YYREEE (reference sequence). CDR3: CASSWGRNTEAFF. For the CDR3, the DNA is TGTGCCAGCAGCTGGGGGCGGAACACTGAAGCTTTCTTT.

This sequence joins TRBV6-6 and TRBJ1-5; no firm D call. Trimming cost V 0 bases and J 6 bases, with 9 bases left between them. The CDR3 spans 14 residues. CDR1 MNHNY and CDR2 SVGAGI come from the germline V gene (reference sequence). CDR3 region: CASSYSSYTQPQHF. CDR3 coding DNA: TGTGCCAGCAGTTACTCCTCTTACACTCAGCCCCAGCATTTT.

J is TRBJ1-3 and V is TRBV2; D not certain. Looked up from germline, CDR1 is SNHLY and CDR2 is FYNNEI. The V end lost 8 bases, the J end lost 8 bases, and 7 bases lay between the germline ends. CDR3 length: 10 amino acids. CDR3 region: CASGRDTIYF. The CDR3 region has the DNA TGTGCCAGCGGCCGGGACACCATATATTTT.

This rearrangement joins TRBV18 to TRBJ2-7, with D perhaps matching TRBD1 (5 bases). Trimming shortened V by 4 bases and J by 3 bases, and 10 bases separated the two germline ends. This CDR3 is 13 amino acids long. The germline gives CDR1 KGHSH, CDR2 LQKENI. The CDR3: CASSQTAYYEQYF. The CDR3 region has the DNA TGTGCCAGCTCACAGACAGCCTACTACGAGCAGTACTTC.

The chain combines TRBV14 with TRBJ2-7, with D perhaps matching TRBD2 (6 bases). Germline CDR1 and CDR2: SGHDN and FVKESK. There are 12 residues in the CDR3. The ends were cut back, 2 bases at V and 6 bases at J, with 8 bases in the middle. This CDR3 reads CASSQLAREQYF. Here the CDR3 DNA reads TGTGCCAGCAGCCAACTAGCGCGCGAGCAGTACTTC.

The V and J genes are TRBV5-4 and TRBJ2-3; 9 bases are a match to TRBD1. V gave up 5 bases and J gave up 2 bases; unmatched junction bases: 9. CDR1 and CDR2 from the germline V gene are SGHNT and YYREEE (reference sequence). The CDR3 contains 16 residues. The CDR3 DNA is TGTGCCAGCAGTCCCGGGGGGACAGGGAACACAGATACGCAGTATTTT. It yields the protein CASSPGGTGNTDTQYF.

In this sample, this clone turned up a few times. V usage is TRBV7-2 and J usage is TRBJ2-7; 7 nucleotides agree with TRBD1. Trimming removed 5 bases from V and 6 bases from J; junction bases left unmatched: 13. The CDR3 runs 15 residues. From germline, CDR1 is SGHTA and CDR2 FQGNSA. The CDR3 loop is CASSARQGGSAEQYF. The CDR3 bases are TGTGCCAGCAGCGCCCGACAGGGTGGTTCGGCCGAGCAGTACTTC.

The V call is TRBV5-6, the J call TRBJ1-2, with D uncertain. The germline gives CDR1 SGHDT, CDR2 YYEEEE. V dropped 4 bases and J dropped 4 bases, with 17 bases sitting between them. The CDR3 is 15 residues long. Written as DNA, the CDR3 is TGTGCCAGCAGCCCTCCCGACCAGACACCCTATGGCTACACCTTC. Its protein product is CASSPPDQTPYGYTF.

In this sample, this clone turned up once. This chain uses TRBV29-1 with TRBJ2-7; TRBD1 agrees at 9 bases. Germline CDR1 is SQVTM and CDR2 is ANQGSEA. After removal of 2 bases from V and 6 bases from J, the junction contained 8 bases not matched to a gene. CDR3 length equals 14 residues. Written as DNA, the CDR3 is TGCAGCGTTGAACCACAGGGGGCAATTAGCGAGCAGTACTTC. It encodes CSVEPQGAISEQYF.

The chain uses TRBV5-1 and TRBJ2-1; 11 bases align to TRBD1. This CDR3 comprises 17 residues. Germline CDR1 and CDR2: SGHRS and YFSETQ. Trimming took 3 bases from V and 4 from J; bases not matched to a gene: 9. In nucleotides, the CDR3 is TGCGCCAGCAGCTCGAGCATCCGGGACAGGGGGTACAATGAGCAGTTCTTC. Its translation is CASSSSIRDRGYNEQFF.

The V gene is TRBV19, the J gene TRBJ2-7; possibly TRBD1 for D (5 bases). Trimming left V 6 bases short and J 1 base short, with 10 bases between. The CDR3 contains 13 residues. CDR1 LNHDA and CDR2 SQIVND come from the germline V gene (reference sequence). CDR3 nucleotides: TGTGCCAGTAGCCACAGGACATCCTACGAGCAGTACTTC. Residues: CASSHRTSYEQYF.